A single sample is the source of the 18 T cell receptor beta chains below, sequenced in a study of blood T cells in healthy people across ages. The authors ran a second PCR of 7 to 11 cycles using a sample-barcoded 5' primer and a J-beta primer mix. TCRdb ran MiXCR on the 5' RACE reads and lists one entry per CDR3 protein. The repertoire holds around 1.5 million distinct CDR3 sequences, with approximately 42% as singletons. Sequencing was carried out using blood. These receptors came from a woman aged 18 to 35 in good health.

The V gene is TRBV4-2, the J gene TRBJ2-7, with TRBD2 matching 12 bases. The trim removed 5 bases at V and 3 bases at J, leaving 5 bases unmatched. The CDR3 contains 15 residues. Germline assignment: CDR1 LGHNA and CDR2 YNFKEQ. CDR3 protein: CASSAETSGSYEQYF. CDR3 sequence (DNA): TGTGCCAGCAGCGCCGAGACTAGCGGGAGCTACGAGCAGTACTTC.

The table lists this clonotype with a few counts. V usage is TRBV12-3 or TRBV12-4 and J usage is TRBJ2-3; D remains unclear. The CDR3 totals 15 residues. Trimming stripped 3 bases from V and 1 base from J, with 11 bases between. The CDR3 coding sequence is TGTGCCAGCAGTTTGGAGCTACTCCGCACAGATACGCAGTATTTT. This encodes CASSLELLRTDTQYF.

V usage is TRBV24-1 and J usage is TRBJ2-7; TRBD2 aligns across 13 bases. Trimming removed 2 bases from V and 6 bases from J; junction bases left unmatched: 3. The CDR3 sequence is 15 residues long. The germline CDR1 and CDR2 sequences are KGHDR and SFDVKD. The CDR3 region is CATSDYRTSGSEQYF. The CDR3 coding sequence is TGTGCCACCAGTGATTATAGGACTAGCGGGAGCGAGCAGTACTTC.

This rearrangement joins TRBV2 to TRBJ2-1; D possibly corresponds to TRBD1 (5 bases). In germline, CDR1 is SNHLY, CDR2 FYNNEI. The CDR3 has 14 amino acids. Trimming cost V 2 bases and J 5 bases, with 10 bases left between them. CDR3 amino acids: CASSEQGSNNEQFF. The CDR3 region has the DNA TGTGCCAGCAGTGAACAGGGTTCCAACAATGAGCAGTTCTTC.

This clonotype has a handful of counts. The chain uses TRBV20-1 and TRBJ1-1, with D possibly TRBD1 on 5 matching bases. This CDR3 is built from 13 residues. CDR1 is DFQATT and CDR2 is SNEGSKA in the germline V gene (reference sequence). With 4 bases removed from V and 10 bases from J, the gap between germline ends came to 19 bases. The CDR3 is CSAIRDGTLVAFF. Here the CDR3 DNA reads TGCAGTGCTATTAGGGACGGCACACTGGTAGCTTTCTTT.

This clonotype has at least ten counts. CDR3 sequence (DNA): TGTGCCAGCAGCCCGGCGGACAGGGGGAAAGGCTACACCTTC. Its translation: CASSPADRGKGYTF. The chain employs TRBV12-3 or TRBV12-4 and TRBJ1-2, with TRBD1 matching 10 bases. J lost 8 bases, V lost 6 bases, and 9 bases had no gene match. The CDR3 is made up of 14 amino acids.

This rearrangement joins TRBV14 to TRBJ2-1, with TRBD2 matching over 9 bases. Trimming at V came to 4 bases and at J to 10 bases, leaving 5 bases not matched to a gene. Germline V gene sequence: CDR1 SGHDN, CDR2 FVKESK. The CDR3 totals 13 residues. CDR3 loop: CASSLIAGEEQFF. The CDR3 nucleotides read TGTGCCAGCAGCCTAATAGCGGGAGAAGAGCAGTTCTTC.

The rearrangement joins TRBV7-2 to TRBJ2-1; D is perhaps TRBD1 or TRBD2 (5 bases each). The J call is doubtful: the DNA matches TRBJ2-7 better. The CDR3 runs to 14 residues. CDR1 is SGHTA, CDR2 FQGNSA, per germline. The CDR3 DNA is TGTGCCAGCTCCCCCGGGACCTTTTACAATGAGCAGTACTTC. It codes for CASSPGTFYNEQYF.

This clonotype has more than one count but fewer than ten. The gene calls are TRBV27 and TRBJ2-1; 8 nucleotides align to TRBD1. The germline CDR1 and CDR2 sequences are MNHEY and SMNVEV (reference sequence). The CDR3 sequence is 15 residues long. The trim removed 7 bases at V and 3 bases at J, leaving 8 bases unmatched. The CDR3 protein is CASKMGTGLYNEQFF. DNA of the CDR3: TGTGCCAGCAAAATGGGGACAGGCCTCTACAATGAGCAGTTCTTC.

V usage is TRBV5-1 and J usage is TRBJ1-1; TRBD1 agrees at 8 bases. After removal of 5 bases from V and 2 bases from J, the junction contained 11 bases not matched to a gene. Germline V gives CDR1 SGHRS, CDR2 YFSETQ. CDR3 length equals 16 residues. CDR3 nucleotide sequence: TGCGCCAGCAGTCGAGGAGGGCAGGGGGCCAACACTGAAGCTTTCTTT. This codes for CASSRGGQGANTEAFF.

Only a few counts were recorded for this clonotype. A much larger clone is a single base away; this may be a read error. The J gene is TRBJ2-5, the V gene TRBV7-9; 9 bases map to TRBD2. This CDR3 is 14 amino acids long. The germline V gene has CDR1 SEHNR and CDR2 FQNEAQ (reference sequence). With 3 bases clipped from V and 11 bases from J, the junction kept 10 bases outside the gene matches. The CDR3 nucleotides are TGTGCCAGCAGCTTGGGGACTAGCCTCAATGAGCAGTACTTC. Translation: CASSLGTSLNEQYF.

This clonotype was picked up one time. This chain joins TRBV9 and TRBJ2-5; no definite D call. From germline, CDR1 is SGDLS and CDR2 YYNGEE. Trimming shortened V by 3 bases and J by 1 base, and 16 bases separated the two germline ends. CDR3 size: 16 residues. This CDR3 is CASSDLDGRFQETQYF. CDR3 bases: TGTGCCAGCAGCGACCTAGACGGCCGATTCCAAGAGACCCAGTACTTC.

The chain joins TRBV6-5 to TRBJ1-4; weak D call: TRBD1 (5 bases). The CDR3 sequence is 16 residues long. The germline V gene has CDR1 MNHEY and CDR2 SVGAGI. The V end lost 2 bases, the J end lost 5 bases, and 15 bases lay between the germline ends. The DNA for the CDR3 is TGTGCCAGCAGTTACCGGCCGGGACGGGGAAATGAAAAACTGTTTTTT. Translation gives CASSYRPGRGNEKLFF.

Many counts were recorded for this clonotype. This chain connects TRBV7-2 to TRBJ2-7, with 7 positions matching TRBD2. Losses at the gene ends were 5 bases for V and 3 bases for J; bases not matched to a gene: 10. From germline, CDR1 is SGHTA and CDR2 FQGNSA. This CDR3 is 15 amino acids long. The CDR3 DNA is TGTGCCAGCAGCCATGACCCAGCGGGGAACTACGAGCAGTACTTC. Protein: CASSHDPAGNYEQYF.

The V and J genes are TRBV6-2 or TRBV6-3 and TRBJ1-1; D not resolved. The V gene lost 2 bases and the J gene lost 5 bases, with 6 bases spanning the gap. Germline-derived CDR1 and CDR2 are MNHEY and SVGEGT. The CDR3 is 12 amino acids. As DNA, the CDR3 is TGTGCCAGCAGTTACATAGCGACTGAAGCTTTCTTT. This translates into CASSYIATEAFF.

This rearrangement joins TRBV4-2 to TRBJ2-6; unclear D gene. The germline CDR1 and CDR2 sequences are LGHNA and YNFKEQ. Trimming pared 1 base from V and 1 base from J, leaving 8 bases between. The CDR3 is 16 residues long. The CDR3 protein is CASSQVAVSGANVLTF. The CDR3 bases are TGTGCCAGCAGCCAAGTCGCAGTTTCTGGGGCCAACGTCCTGACTTTC.

Turning to this clonotype: One end of the junction is discordant with germline, which a read error may explain. V gene TRBV29-1 combines with J gene TRBJ2-2; TRBD1 aligns across 11 bases. The CDR3 is 17 amino acids. CDR1 is SQVTM, CDR2 ANQGSEA, per germline. The CDR3, as DNA: TGCAGCGTTACCGGTGGGACAGGGGGGAGGAACGCCGGGGAGCTGTTTTTT. Translation: CSVTGGTGGRNAGELFF.

This clonotype was detected only a few times. The chain combines TRBV20-1 with TRBJ2-5; D gene ambiguous. The tail of the sequence fits TRBJ2-7 better, so the J call may be wrong. Per germline, CDR1 DFQATT and CDR2 SNEGSKA (reference sequence). The CDR3 runs to 13 residues. The CDR3 DNA is TGCAGTGCTAGAGGCCCAACCGCCTACGAGCAGTACTTC. Protein product: CSARGPTAYEQYF.